These T cell receptor beta chains were read from a single sample in a study of the immune and genomic landscape of osteosarcoma. The data were produced by immunoSEQ multiplex PCR, yet TCRdb's version contains in-frame clones alone and is incomplete. The sample includes about 10,000 clones, over 55% of them seen just once. The sequencing sample was made of osteosarcoma tumor tissue from the lung. These receptors all come from a human donor with osteosarcoma. Both conserved end residues are part of each CDR3. The D gene is left open where the match is weak. Clone size, where shown, is once, few, many, or a class for clones that have expanded.

CDR3: CASSYSTRKEQFF
D: NA
size: NA
J: TRBJ2-1
V: TRBV6-6

CDR3: CASSPAANEKLFF
D: NA
size: NA
J: TRBJ1-4
V: TRBV7-9

CDR3: CASSPFHGSSYEQYF
D: NA
size: medium-sized
J: TRBJ2-7
V: TRBV7-3

CDR3: CASSRWGQGTGRETQYF
D: NA
size: NA
J: TRBJ2-5
V: TRBV7-3

CDR3: CASSSTTGSTEAFF
D: TRBD1
size: NA
J: TRBJ1-1
V: TRBV11-2

CDR3: CSVGQDYGYTF
D: NA
size: once
J: TRBJ1-2
V: TRBV29-1

CDR3: CASSPPHGGWGGAGYEQYF
D: TRBD2
size: NA
J: TRBJ2-7
V: TRBV7-9

CDR3: CSAYWTTYEQYF
D: NA
size: NA
J: TRBJ2-7
V: TRBV29-1

CDR3: CASSHSGTSTLPEQFF
D: TRBD2
size: NA
J: TRBJ2-1
V: TRBV4-1

CDR3: CASSPWSGNTGELFF
D: NA
size: NA
J: TRBJ2-2
V: TRBV11-2

CDR3: CASSLGLTGGLPYEQYF
D: TRBD1
size: NA
J: TRBJ2-7
V: TRBV27

CDR3: CASSGLAGGVGELFF
D: TRBD2
size: NA
J: TRBJ2-2
V: TRBV19

CDR3: CASSFGGRQGEQFF
D: TRBD1
size: medium-sized
J: TRBJ2-1
V: TRBV7-8

CDR3: CASSQLGTGDGELFF
D: TRBD1
size: NA
J: TRBJ2-2
V: TRBV14

CDR3: CASSLGGQGGTSYEQYF
D: NA
size: large
J: TRBJ2-7
V: TRBV5-6

CDR3: CASGLGLAGRKETQYF
D: TRBD2
size: few
J: TRBJ2-5
V: TRBV7-8

CDR3: CASSEGTSGSYEQYF
D: TRBD2
size: NA
J: TRBJ2-7
V: TRBV6-1

CDR3: CAIRLDRVNTEAFF
D: TRBD1
size: NA
J: TRBJ1-1
V: TRBV10-3

CDR3: CASSLVLAGGYNEQFF
D: NA
size: medium-sized
J: TRBJ2-1
V: TRBV5-6

CDR3: CASSEAAHSGSYEQYF
D: NA
size: NA
J: TRBJ2-7
V: TRBV4-2

CDR3: CASSLAAGTDTQYF
D: NA
size: NA
J: TRBJ2-3
V: TRBV27

CDR3: CASSSGGVGYEQYF
D: NA
size: NA
J: TRBJ2-7
V: TRBV5-5

CDR3: CASSVEVDRPLGYTF
D: NA
size: NA
J: TRBJ1-2
V: TRBV9

CDR3: CASSSEGRSYEQYF
D: NA
size: NA
J: TRBJ2-7
V: TRBV28

CDR3: CASSTIFGGTDTQYF
D: NA
size: few
J: TRBJ2-3
V: TRBV28

CDR3: CASSTLGTSGSTDTQYF
D: TRBD2
size: NA
J: TRBJ2-3
V: TRBV5-1

CDR3: CASSAQGGETEAFF
D: NA
size: NA
J: TRBJ1-1
V: TRBV11-1

CDR3: CASSLAGNLNQPQHF
D: NA
size: NA
J: TRBJ1-5
V: TRBV7-9

CDR3: CSVKGGTEGLKTQYF
D: NA
size: NA
J: TRBJ2-5
V: TRBV29-1

CDR3: CASSLDWVYGYTF
D: NA
size: NA
J: TRBJ1-2
V: TRBV19

CDR3: CASCLFGWDWEGNSPLHF
D: NA
size: few
J: TRBJ1-6
V: TRBV27

CDR3: CASSDTGGAGANVLTF
D: TRBD1
size: NA
J: TRBJ2-6
V: TRBV6-4

CDR3: CASSFGQGGEKLFF
D: TRBD1
size: NA
J: TRBJ1-4
V: TRBV5-8

CDR3: CASSLGVNYERYF
D: NA
size: few
J: TRBJ2-7
V: TRBV7-2

CDR3: CASSFTQGNEQFF
D: NA
size: NA
J: TRBJ2-1
V: TRBV7-6

CDR3: CASSIRTPYEQFF
D: NA
size: once
J: TRBJ2-1
V: TRBV7-6

CDR3: CAREKAGGESEQYF
D: TRBD2
size: NA
J: TRBJ2-7
V: TRBV2

CDR3: CASSVDGIADTQYF
D: NA
size: few
J: TRBJ2-3
V: TRBV9

CDR3: CASSVGLAATDTQYF
D: TRBD2
size: NA
J: TRBJ2-3
V: TRBV9

CDR3: CASRETVDSPLHF
D: NA
size: NA
J: TRBJ1-6
V: TRBV6-1

CDR3: CANSPGQGDREQFF
D: TRBD1
size: NA
J: TRBJ2-1
V: TRBV10-3

CDR3: CASTIGLNYEQYF
D: NA
size: few
J: TRBJ2-7
V: TRBV6-5

CDR3: CASSLRGLRANTGELFF
D: NA
size: NA
J: TRBJ2-2
V: TRBV7-9

CDR3: CASSQDAGTSGRVYTGELFF
D: TRBD2
size: NA
J: TRBJ2-2
V: TRBV4-1

CDR3: CASTGFRGSSYNEQFF
D: TRBD2
size: NA
J: TRBJ2-1
V: TRBV7-9

CDR3: CASSPRLVTVYEQYF
D: NA
size: NA
J: TRBJ2-7
V: TRBV7-7